This T cell receptor (beta chain) was sequenced for a study of cytomegalovirus exposure and HLA in healthy donors. The study's findings and limits: Previously analyzed data showed that most TCR beta V segments were productive at a frequency of about 90% or about 30%.

To note about this clone: Its antigen is currently unknown.

13 Jbeta primers and 60 Vbeta primers were used for the PCR. Original handling: A follow-up analysis tallied 65 million to 80 million unique TCR beta chains, some 9.9 million shared. Assay used: immunoSEQ multiplex PCR; TCRdb lists only in-frame clones, some missing. V and J calls and clone size are given by that table; D and trimming were obtained from the DNA. The repertoire includes more than 85,000 clones, around four fifths of them detected once, and about 1.9% sits in the top ten. The V and J ends lost 3 bases and 8 bases, in that order; junction bases with no gene match: 4. Germline CDR1 reads SGHRS; CDR2 reads YFSETQ. The CDR3 runs 13 residues.

This chain uses TRBV5-1 with TRBJ1-2; 10 bases fit TRBD1. Input material: PBMCs. The clonotype comes from a boy aged 10-17 years in good health and CMV-seronegative. The CDR3 protein is CASSWGTGEGYTF. CDR3 sequence (DNA): TGCGCCAGCAGCTGGGGGACAGGGGAAGGCTACACCTTC.